This T cell receptor (beta chain) came from a study of cytomegalovirus exposure and HLA in healthy donors. For the study at large: Researchers previously reported finding 90 million to 120 million unique TCR beta sequences from around 200 million T cells. Findings and caveats of the study: Most TCRs appeared rarely, but some public TCRs recurred in many donors. In a later analysis, CMV-associated beta chains were mostly HLA-associated, it appeared. Cytomegalovirus-associated status was assigned to fewer than 200 TCR beta chains.

About this clone: Its antigen is as yet unknown.

This CDR3 spans 18 amino acids. In germline, CDR1 is SGHTA, CDR2 FQGNSA. J gave up 1 base and V 2 bases, and 7 bases lay outside the gene matches. With 60 Vbeta and 13 Jbeta primers, the PCR was carried out. Only in-frame clones appear in the TCRdb table, and some are missing; sequencing was by immunoSEQ multiplex PCR. This sample has approximately 150,000 clones, with about three quarters found just once. The sequenced material came from PBMCs. This receptor was taken from a male donor in good health and CMV-seronegative. J is TRBJ2-2 and V is TRBV7-2; 10 bases map to TRBD2. In DNA, the CDR3 is TGTGCCAGCAGCTTAAAGGGAGGACTAGCGGTGAACACCGGGGAGCTGTTTTTT. Translated, it gives CASSLKGGLAVNTGELFF.